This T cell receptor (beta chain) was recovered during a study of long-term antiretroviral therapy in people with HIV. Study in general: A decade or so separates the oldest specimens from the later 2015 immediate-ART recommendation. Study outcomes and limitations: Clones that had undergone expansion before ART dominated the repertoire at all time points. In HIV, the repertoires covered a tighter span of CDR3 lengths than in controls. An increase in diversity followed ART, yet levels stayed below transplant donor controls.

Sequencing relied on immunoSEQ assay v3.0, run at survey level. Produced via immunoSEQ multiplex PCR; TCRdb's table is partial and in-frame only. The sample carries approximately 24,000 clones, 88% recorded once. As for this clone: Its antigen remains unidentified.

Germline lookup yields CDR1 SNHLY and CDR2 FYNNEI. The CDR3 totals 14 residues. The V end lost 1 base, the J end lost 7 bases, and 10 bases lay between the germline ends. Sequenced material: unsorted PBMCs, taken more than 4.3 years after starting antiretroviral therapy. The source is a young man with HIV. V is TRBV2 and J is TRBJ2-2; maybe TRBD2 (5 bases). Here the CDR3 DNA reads TGTGCCAGCAGTGAAGACTGGGCGGGCGGGGAGCTGTTTTTT. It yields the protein CASSEDWAGGELFF.